The clone carrying this T cell receptor (beta chain) was observed a single time. These data belong to a study of blood T cell repertoires in COVID-19. Per the authors' pipeline: Researchers report that nucleated cell counts were estimated from reference gene primer amplification. Method: immunoSEQ multiplex PCR; TCRdb's copy keeps in-frame clones and lacks some. D and trimming come from the DNA, and the V and J calls and clone size come from that table. The sample includes 150,000 to 200,000 clones, 70% to 85% of them seen just once. The germline V gene has CDR1 LNHDA and CDR2 SQIVND (reference sequence). The CDR3 extends over 12 amino acids. V shed 7 bases and J shed 8 bases, with 14 bases lying between them.

Input material: peripheral blood. This sequence joins TRBV19 and TRBJ1-2, with no clear D. This receptor was identified in an elderly man with COVID-19, enrolled during active disease. CDR3 amino acids: CASKAEKEGYTF. The CDR3 coding sequence is TGTGCCAGTAAGGCGGAGAAGGAAGGCTACACCTTC.